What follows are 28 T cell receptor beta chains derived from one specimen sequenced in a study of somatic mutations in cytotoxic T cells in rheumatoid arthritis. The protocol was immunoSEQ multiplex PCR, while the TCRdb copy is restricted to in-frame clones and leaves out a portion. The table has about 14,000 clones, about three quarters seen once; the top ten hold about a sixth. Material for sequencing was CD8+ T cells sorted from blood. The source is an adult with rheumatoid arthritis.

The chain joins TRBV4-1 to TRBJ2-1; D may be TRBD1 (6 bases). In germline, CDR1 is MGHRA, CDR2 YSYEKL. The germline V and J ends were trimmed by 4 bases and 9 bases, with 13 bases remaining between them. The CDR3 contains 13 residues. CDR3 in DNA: TGCGCCAGCAGCCCGGACAGTTTCACTGAGCAGTTCTTC. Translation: CASSPDSFTEQFF.

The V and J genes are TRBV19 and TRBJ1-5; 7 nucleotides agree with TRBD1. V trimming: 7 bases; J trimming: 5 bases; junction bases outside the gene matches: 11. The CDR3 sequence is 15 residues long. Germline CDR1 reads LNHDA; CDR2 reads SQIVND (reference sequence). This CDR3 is CASTRTGSLDQPQHF. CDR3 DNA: TGTGCCAGTACTAGGACAGGCTCCCTCGATCAGCCCCAGCATTTT.

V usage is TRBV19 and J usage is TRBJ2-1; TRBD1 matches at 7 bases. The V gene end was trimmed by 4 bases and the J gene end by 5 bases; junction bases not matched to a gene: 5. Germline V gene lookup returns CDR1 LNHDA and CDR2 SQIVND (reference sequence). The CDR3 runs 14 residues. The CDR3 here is CASSRLDRNNEQFF. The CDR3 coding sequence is TGTGCCAGTAGTAGGCTGGACAGGAACAATGAGCAGTTCTTC.

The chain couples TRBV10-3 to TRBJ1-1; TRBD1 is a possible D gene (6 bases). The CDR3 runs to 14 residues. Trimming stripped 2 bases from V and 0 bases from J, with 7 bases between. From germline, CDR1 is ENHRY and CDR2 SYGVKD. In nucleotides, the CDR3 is TGTGCCATCAGTGAGGACAGGTTGAACACTGAAGCTTTCTTT. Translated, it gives CAISEDRLNTEAFF.

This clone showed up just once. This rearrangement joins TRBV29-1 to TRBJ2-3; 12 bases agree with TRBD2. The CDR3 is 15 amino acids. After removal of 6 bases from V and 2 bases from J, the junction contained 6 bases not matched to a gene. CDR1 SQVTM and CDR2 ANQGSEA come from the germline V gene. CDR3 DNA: TGCAGCGTCGGACTAGCGGGGAAAACCACAGATACGCAGTATTTT. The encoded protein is CSVGLAGKTTDTQYF.

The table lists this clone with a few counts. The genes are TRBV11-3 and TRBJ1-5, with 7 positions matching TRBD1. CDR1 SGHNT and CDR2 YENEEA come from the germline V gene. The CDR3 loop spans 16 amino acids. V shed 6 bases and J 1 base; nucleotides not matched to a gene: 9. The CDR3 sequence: CASRTQTGISNQPQHF. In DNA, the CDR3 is TGTGCCAGCAGAACACAGACAGGGATCAGCAATCAGCCCCAGCATTTT.

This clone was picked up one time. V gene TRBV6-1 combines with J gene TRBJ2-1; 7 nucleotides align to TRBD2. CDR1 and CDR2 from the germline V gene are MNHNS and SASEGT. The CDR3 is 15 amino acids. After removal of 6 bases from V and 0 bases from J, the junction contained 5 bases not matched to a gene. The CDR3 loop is CASRTQRGSYNEQFF. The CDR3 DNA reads TGTGCCAGCAGGACCCAGCGGGGCTCCTACAATGAGCAGTTCTTC.

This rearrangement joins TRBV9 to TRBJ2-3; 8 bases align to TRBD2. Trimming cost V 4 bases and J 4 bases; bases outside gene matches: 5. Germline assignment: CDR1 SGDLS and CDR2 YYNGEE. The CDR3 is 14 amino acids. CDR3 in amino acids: CASSRSGGPDTQYF. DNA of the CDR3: TGTGCCAGCAGCCGGAGCGGGGGTCCAGATACGCAGTATTTT.

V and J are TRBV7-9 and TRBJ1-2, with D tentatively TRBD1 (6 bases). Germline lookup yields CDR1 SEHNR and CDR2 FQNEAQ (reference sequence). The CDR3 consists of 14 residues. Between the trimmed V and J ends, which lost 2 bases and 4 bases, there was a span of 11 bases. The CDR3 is CASSLMGAGYGYTF. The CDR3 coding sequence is TGTGCCAGCAGCTTAATGGGGGCCGGCTATGGCTACACCTTC. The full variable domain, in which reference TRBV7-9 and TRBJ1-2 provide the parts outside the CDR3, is DTGVSQNPRHKITKRGQNVTFRCDPISEHNRLYWYRQTLGQGPEFLTYFQNEAQLEKSRLLSDRFSAERPKGSFSTLEIQRTEQGDSAMYLCASSLMGAGYGYTFGSGTRLTVV.

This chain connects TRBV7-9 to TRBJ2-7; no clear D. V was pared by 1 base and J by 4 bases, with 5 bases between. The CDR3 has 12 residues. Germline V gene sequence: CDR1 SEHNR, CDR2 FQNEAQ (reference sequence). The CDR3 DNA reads TGTGCCAGCAGCTTAGGACAATACGAGCAGTACTTC. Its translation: CASSLGQYEQYF.

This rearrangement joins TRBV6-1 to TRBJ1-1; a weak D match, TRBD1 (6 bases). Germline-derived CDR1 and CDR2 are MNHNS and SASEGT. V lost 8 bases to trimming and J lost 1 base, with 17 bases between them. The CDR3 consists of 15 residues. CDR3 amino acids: CASYLGGHQNTEAFF. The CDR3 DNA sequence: TGTGCCAGCTATCTGGGGGGGCACCAGAACACTGAAGCTTTCTTT.

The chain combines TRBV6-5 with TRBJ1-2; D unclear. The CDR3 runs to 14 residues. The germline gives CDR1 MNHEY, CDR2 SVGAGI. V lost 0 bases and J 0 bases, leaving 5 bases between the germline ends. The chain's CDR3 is CASSYSQANYGYTF. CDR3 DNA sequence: TGTGCCAGCAGTTACTCACAAGCTAACTATGGCTACACCTTC.

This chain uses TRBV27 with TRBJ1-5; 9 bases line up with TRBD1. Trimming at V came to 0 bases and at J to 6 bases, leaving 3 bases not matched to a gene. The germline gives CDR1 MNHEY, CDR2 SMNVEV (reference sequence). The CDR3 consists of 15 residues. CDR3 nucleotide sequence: TGTGCCAGCAGTTTATCCGGGACAGGGCTTCAGCCCCAGCATTTT. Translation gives CASSLSGTGLQPQHF.

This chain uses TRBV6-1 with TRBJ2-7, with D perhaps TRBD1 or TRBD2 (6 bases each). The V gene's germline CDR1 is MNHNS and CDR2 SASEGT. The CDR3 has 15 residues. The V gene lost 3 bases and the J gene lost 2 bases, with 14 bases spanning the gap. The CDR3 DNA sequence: TGTGCCAGCAGTGAGGGGGGCCTGCTAACCTACGAGCAGTACTTC. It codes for CASSEGGLLTYEQYF.

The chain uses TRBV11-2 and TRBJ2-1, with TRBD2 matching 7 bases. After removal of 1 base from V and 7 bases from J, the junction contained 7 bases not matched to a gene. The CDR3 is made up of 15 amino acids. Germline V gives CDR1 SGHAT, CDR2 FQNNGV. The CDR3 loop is CASSLGTQGGNEQFF. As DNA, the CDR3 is TGTGCCAGCAGCTTAGGGACTCAGGGAGGGAATGAGCAGTTCTTC. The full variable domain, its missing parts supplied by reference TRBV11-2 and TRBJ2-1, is EAGVAQSPRYKIIEKRQSVAFWCNPISGHATLYWYQQILGQGPKLLIQFQNNGVVDDSQLPKDRFSAERLKGVDSTLKIQPAKLEDSAVYLCASSLGTQGGNEQFFGPGTRLTVL.

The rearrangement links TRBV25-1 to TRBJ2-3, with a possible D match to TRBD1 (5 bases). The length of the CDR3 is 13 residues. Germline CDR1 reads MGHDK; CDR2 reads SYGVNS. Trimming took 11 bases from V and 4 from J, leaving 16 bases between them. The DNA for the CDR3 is TGTGCCGTATCTGGACAAGGGTCAGATACGCAGTATTTT. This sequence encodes CAVSGQGSDTQYF.

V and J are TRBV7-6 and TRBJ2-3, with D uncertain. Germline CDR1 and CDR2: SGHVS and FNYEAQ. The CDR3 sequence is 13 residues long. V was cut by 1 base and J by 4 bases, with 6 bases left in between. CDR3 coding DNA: TGTGCCAGCAGCTTAGGTATCGCAGATACGCAGTATTTT. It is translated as CASSLGIADTQYF.

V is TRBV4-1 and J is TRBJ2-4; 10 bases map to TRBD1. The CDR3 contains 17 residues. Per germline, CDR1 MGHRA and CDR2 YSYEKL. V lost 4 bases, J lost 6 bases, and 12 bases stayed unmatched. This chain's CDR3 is CASSRYDRGLGINIQYF. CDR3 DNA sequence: TGCGCCAGCAGCCGTTACGACAGGGGGCTGGGGATAAACATTCAGTACTTC.

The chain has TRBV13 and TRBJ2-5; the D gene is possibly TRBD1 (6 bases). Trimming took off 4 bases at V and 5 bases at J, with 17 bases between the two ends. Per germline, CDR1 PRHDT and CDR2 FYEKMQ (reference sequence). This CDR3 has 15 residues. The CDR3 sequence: CASSYRDIQGETQYF. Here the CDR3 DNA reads TGTGCCAGCAGCTACCGGGACATCCAGGGGGAGACCCAGTACTTC. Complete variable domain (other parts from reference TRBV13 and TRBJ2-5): AAGVIQSPRHLIKEKRETATLKCYPIPRHDTVYWYQQGPGQDPQFLISFYEKMQSDKGSIPDRFSAQQFSDYHSELNMSSLELGDSALYFCASSYRDIQGETQYFGPGTRLLVL.

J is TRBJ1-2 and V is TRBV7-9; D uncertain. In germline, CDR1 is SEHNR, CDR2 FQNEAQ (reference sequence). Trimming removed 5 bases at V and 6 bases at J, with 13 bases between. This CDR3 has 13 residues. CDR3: CASSPRGRDGYTF. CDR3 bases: TGTGCCAGCAGCCCTAGAGGGCGTGATGGCTACACCTTC.

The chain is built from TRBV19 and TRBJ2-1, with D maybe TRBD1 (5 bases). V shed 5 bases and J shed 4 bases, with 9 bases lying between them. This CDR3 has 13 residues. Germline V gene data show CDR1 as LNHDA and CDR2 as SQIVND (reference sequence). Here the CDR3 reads CASSSTGYNEQFF. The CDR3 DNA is TGTGCCAGTAGTTCAACAGGTTACAATGAGCAGTTCTTC.

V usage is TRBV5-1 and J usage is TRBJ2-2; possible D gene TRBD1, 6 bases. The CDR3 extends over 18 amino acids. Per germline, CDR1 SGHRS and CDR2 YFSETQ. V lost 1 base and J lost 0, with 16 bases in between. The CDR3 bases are TGCGCCAGCAGCTTGAGGGCAGGGGTCACCGCGAACACCGGGGAGCTGTTTTTT. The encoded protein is CASSLRAGVTANTGELFF.

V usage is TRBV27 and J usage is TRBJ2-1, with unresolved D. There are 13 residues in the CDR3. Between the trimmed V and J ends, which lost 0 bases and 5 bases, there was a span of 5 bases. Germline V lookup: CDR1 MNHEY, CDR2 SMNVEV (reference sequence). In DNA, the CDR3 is TGTGCCAGCAGTTTATCCACAGACAATGAGCAGTTCTTC. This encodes CASSLSTDNEQFF.

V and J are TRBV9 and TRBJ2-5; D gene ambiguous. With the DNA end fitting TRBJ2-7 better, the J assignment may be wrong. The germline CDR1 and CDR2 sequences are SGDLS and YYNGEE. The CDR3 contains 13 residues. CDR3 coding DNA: TGTGCCAGCAGCGGTAAGGGATCCTACGAGCAGTACTTC. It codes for CASSGKGSYEQYF.

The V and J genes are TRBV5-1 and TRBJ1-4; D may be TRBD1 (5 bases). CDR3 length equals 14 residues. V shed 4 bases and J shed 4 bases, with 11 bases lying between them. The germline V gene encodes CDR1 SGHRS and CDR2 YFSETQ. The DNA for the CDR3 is TGCGCCAGCAGCCAGGACAACCTTAATGAAAAACTGTTTTTT. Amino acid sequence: CASSQDNLNEKLFF.

The DNA of the CDR3 is TGTGCCAGCAGCTTAGATTTAGGGGGCAATCAGCCCCAGCATTTT. The encoded protein is CASSLDLGGNQPQHF. The chain is built from TRBV11-2 and TRBJ1-5, with D maybe TRBD1 (5 bases). V lost 0 bases and J lost 2, with 8 bases in between. The CDR3 totals 15 residues. Looked up from germline, CDR1 is SGHAT and CDR2 is FQNNGV. Together with reference TRBV11-2 and TRBJ1-5, the CDR3 gives the full variable domain: EAGVAQSPRYKIIEKRQSVAFWCNPISGHATLYWYQQILGQGPKLLIQFQNNGVVDDSQLPKDRFSAERLKGVDSTLKIQPAKLEDSAVYLCASSLDLGGNQPQHFGDGTRLSIL.

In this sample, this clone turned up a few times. The chain's CDR3 is CASSPTRGLGEKLFF. The CDR3 nucleotides read TGTGCCAGCAGCCCCACGAGGGGGTTAGGGGAAAAACTGTTTTTT. This sequence joins TRBV7-9 and TRBJ1-4; weak D call: TRBD1 (6 bases). The CDR3 loop spans 15 amino acids. Germline loops: CDR1 SEHNR, CDR2 FQNEAQ (reference sequence). The germline V and J ends were trimmed by 5 bases and 8 bases, with 18 bases remaining between them. Based on the CDR3 plus reference TRBV7-9 and TRBJ1-4, the full variable domain is DTGVSQNPRHKITKRGQNVTFRCDPISEHNRLYWYRQTLGQGPEFLTYFQNEAQLEKSRLLSDRFSAERPKGSFSTLEIQRTEQGDSAMYLCASSPTRGLGEKLFFGSGTQLSVL.

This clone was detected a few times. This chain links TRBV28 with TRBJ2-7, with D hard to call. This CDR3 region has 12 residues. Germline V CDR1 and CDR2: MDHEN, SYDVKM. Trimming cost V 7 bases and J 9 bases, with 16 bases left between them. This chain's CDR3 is CASTPPRGRQYF. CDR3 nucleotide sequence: TGTGCCAGCACCCCCCCGAGAGGTCGGCAGTACTTC.